The clone carrying this T cell receptor (beta chain) was detected a few times. Its antigen remains unidentified. These data originate in a study of T cell repertoires in cytomegalovirus infection. Study summary: The public TCR beta signatures pointed to both CMV infection and matching HLA type. Notes on the study in general: Ex vivo responses were dominated by HLA-C-restricted CMV-specific TCR beta clonotypes. The cumulative frequency of public TCR beta families distinguished individuals who carried CMV together with the relevant HLA.

V was cut by 7 bases and J by 2 bases, with 11 bases left in between. The CDR3 extends over 14 amino acids. TCRdb redid the calling of the reads with MiXCR, one entry per CDR3 protein. The table lists some 170,000 distinct CDR3 sequences, approximately 18% of them singletons. The TCR comes from a human donor in good health (CMV status not recorded). Some clones in this sample may be carry-over from other donors' samples. The material sequenced was CD8+ T cells from PBMCs. V usage is TRBV12-3 or TRBV12-4 and J usage is TRBJ2-2; D unresolved. The CDR3 spells CASTLRENTGELFF. The DNA of the CDR3 is TGTGCCAGCACCCTCCGAGAAAACACCGGGGAGCTGTTTTTT.